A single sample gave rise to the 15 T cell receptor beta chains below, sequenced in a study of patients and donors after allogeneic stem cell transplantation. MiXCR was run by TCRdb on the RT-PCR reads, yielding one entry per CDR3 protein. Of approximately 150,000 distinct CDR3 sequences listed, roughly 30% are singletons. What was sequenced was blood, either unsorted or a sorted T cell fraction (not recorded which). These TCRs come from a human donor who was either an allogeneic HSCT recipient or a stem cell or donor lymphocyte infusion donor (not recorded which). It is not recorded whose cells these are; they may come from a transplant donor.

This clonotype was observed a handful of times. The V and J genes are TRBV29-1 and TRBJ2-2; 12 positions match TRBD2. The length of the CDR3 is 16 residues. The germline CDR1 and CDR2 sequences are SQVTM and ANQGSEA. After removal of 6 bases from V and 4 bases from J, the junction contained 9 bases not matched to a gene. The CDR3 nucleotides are TGCAGCGTCCCGCTAGCGGGAGGGCCGGGCACCGGGGAGCTGTTTTTT. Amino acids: CSVPLAGGPGTGELFF.

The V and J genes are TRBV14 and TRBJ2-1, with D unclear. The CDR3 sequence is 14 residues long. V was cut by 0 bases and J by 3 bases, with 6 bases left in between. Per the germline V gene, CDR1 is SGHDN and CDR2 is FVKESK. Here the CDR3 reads CASSQDSNYNEQFF. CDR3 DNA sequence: TGTGCCAGCAGCCAAGACTCTAACTACAATGAGCAGTTCTTC.

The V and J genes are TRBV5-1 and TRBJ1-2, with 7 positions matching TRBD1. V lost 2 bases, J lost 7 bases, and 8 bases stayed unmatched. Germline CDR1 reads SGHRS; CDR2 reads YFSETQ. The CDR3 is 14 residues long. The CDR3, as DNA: TGCGCCAGCAGCTTAGGGGGCGCGAAGCGTGGCTACACCTTC. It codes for CASSLGGAKRGYTF.

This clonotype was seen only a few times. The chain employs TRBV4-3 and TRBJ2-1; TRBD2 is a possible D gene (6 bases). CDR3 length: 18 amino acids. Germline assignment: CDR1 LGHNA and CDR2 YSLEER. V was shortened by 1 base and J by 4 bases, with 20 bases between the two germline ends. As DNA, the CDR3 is TGCGCCAGCAGCCAAGGCGGGGCTGGGGCAGGAAGATACAATGAGCAGTTCTTC. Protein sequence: CASSQGGAGAGRYNEQFF.

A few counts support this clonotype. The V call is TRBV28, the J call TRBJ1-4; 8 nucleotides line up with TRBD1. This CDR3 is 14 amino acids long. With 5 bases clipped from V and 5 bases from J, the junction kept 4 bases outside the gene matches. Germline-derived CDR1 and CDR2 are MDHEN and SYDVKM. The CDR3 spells CASSPRDRNEKLFF. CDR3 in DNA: TGTGCCAGCAGTCCCCGGGACAGGAATGAAAAACTGTTTTTT.

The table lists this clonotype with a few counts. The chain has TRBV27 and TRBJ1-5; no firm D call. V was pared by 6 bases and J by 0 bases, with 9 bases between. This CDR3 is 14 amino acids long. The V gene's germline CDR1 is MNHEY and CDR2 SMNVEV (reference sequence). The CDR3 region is CASSPYSSNQPQHF. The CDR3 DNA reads TGTGCCAGCAGCCCCTACTCTAGCAATCAGCCCCAGCATTTT.

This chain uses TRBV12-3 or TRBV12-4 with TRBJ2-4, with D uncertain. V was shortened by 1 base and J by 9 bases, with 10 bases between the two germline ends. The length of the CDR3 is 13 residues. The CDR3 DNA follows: TGTGCCAGCAGTTTAGACCCAAAAGTCATTCAGTACTTC. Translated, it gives CASSLDPKVIQYF.

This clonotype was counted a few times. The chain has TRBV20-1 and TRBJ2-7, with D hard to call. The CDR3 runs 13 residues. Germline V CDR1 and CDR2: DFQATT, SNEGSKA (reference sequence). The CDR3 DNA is TGCACCCCGGCTGGAGACCCATCCTACGAGCAGTACTTC. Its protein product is CTPAGDPSYEQYF.

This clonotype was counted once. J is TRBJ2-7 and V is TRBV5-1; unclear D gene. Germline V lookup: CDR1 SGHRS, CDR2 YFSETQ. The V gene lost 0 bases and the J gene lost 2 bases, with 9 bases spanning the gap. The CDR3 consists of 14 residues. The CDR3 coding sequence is TGCGCCAGCAGCTTGGACCGAAGGGCCTACGAGCAGTACTTC. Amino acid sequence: CASSLDRRAYEQYF.

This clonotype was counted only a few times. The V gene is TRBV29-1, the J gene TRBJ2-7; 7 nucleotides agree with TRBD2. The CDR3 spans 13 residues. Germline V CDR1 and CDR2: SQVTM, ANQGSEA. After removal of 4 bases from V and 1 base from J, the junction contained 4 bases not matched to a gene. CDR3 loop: CSVVGTTSYEQYF. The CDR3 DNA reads TGCAGCGTTGTCGGGACTACTTCCTACGAGCAGTACTTC.

The DNA for the CDR3 is TGTGCCAGCAGTCCCACCCTCAGGGGCGGCTACACCTTC. It specifies CASSPTLRGGYTF. The gene calls are TRBV12-3 or TRBV12-4 and TRBJ1-2; D is perhaps TRBD1 (6 bases). V gave up 5 bases and J gave up 8 bases, with 15 bases separating them. This CDR3 spans 13 amino acids.

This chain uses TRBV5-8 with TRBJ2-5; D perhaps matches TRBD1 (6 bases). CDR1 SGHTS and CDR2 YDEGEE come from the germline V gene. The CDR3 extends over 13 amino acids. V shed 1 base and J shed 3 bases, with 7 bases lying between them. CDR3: CASSLTGKETQYF. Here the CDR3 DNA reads TGTGCCAGCAGCTTGACAGGGAAAGAGACCCAGTACTTC.

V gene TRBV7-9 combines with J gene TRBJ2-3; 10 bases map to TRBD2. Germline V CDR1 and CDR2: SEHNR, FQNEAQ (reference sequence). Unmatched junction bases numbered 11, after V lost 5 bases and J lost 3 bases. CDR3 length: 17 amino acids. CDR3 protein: CASSPQGLAYLTDTQYF. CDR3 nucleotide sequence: TGTGCCAGCAGCCCTCAGGGACTAGCGTACCTGACAGATACGCAGTATTTT.

Written as DNA, the CDR3 is TGTGCCAGCAGCGCTACTCTACAAGGGGGCTACACCTTC. Translation gives CASSATLQGGYTF. The V gene is TRBV14, the J gene TRBJ1-2; D ambiguous. Germline V CDR1 and CDR2: SGHDN, FVKESK. CDR3 length: 13 amino acids. The germline V and J ends were trimmed by 5 bases and 8 bases, with 15 bases remaining between them.

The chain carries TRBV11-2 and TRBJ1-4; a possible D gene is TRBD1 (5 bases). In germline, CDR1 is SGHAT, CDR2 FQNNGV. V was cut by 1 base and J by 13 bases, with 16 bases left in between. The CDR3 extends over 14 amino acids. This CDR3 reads CASSLANSRRGLFF. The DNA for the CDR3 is TGTGCCAGCAGCTTAGCCAACTCAAGGAGGGGACTGTTTTTT.